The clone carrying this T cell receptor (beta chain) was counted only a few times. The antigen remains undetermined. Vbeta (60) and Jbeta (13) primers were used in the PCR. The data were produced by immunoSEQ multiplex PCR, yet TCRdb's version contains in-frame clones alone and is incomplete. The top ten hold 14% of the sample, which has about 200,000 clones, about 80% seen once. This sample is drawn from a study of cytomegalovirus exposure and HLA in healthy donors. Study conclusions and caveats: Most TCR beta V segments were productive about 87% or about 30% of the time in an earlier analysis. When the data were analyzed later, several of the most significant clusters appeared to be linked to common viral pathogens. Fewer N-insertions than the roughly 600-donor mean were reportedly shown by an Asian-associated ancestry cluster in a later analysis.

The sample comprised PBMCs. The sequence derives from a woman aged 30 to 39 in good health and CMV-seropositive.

CDR3 coding DNA: TGTGCCAGCAGGAAGACAGGGGGGACCTACGAGCAGTACTTC. Its protein is CASRKTGGTYEQYF. The rearrangement uses TRBV2 and TRBJ2-7; TRBD1 aligns across 9 bases. After removal of 6 bases from V and 2 bases from J, the junction contained 5 bases not matched to a gene. CDR1 and CDR2 from the germline V gene are SNHLY and FYNNEI. The CDR3 extends over 14 amino acids. Variable domain in full (rest from reference TRBV2 and TRBJ2-7): EPEVTQTPSHQVTQMGQEVILRCVPISNHLYFYWYRQILGQKVEFLVSFYNNEISEKSEIFDDQFSVERPDGSNFTLKIRSTKLEDSAMYFCASRKTGGTYEQYFGPGTRLTVT.